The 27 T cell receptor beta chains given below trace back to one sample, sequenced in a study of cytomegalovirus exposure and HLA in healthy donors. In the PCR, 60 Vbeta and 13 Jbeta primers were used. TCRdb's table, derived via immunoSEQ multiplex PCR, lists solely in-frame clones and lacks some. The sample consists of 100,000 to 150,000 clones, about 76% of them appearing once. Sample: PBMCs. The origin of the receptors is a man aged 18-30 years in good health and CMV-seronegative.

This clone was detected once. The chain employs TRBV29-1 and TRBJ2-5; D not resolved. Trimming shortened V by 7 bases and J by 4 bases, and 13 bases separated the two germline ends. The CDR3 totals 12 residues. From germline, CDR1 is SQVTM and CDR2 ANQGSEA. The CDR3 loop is CSAVTGTETQYF. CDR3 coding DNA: TGCAGCGCCGTGACTGGAACAGAGACCCAGTACTTC.

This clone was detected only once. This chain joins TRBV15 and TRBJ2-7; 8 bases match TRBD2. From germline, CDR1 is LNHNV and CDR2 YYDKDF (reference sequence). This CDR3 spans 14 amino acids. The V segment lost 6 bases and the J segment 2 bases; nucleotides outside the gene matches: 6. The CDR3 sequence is CATRAQRGPYEQYF. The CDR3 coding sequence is TGTGCCACCAGGGCACAGCGGGGGCCCTACGAGCAGTACTTC.

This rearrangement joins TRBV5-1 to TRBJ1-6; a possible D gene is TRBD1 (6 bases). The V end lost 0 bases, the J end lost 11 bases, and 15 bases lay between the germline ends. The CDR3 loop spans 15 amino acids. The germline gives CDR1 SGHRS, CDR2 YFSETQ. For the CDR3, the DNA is TGCGCCAGCAGCTTGGCCCCTCCAGGGGCGACACCCCTCCACTTT. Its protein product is CASSLAPPGATPLHF.

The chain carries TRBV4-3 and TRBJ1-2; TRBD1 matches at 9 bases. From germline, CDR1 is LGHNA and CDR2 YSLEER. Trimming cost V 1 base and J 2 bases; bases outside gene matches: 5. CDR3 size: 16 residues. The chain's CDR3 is CASSQGRQGENYGYTF. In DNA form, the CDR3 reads TGCGCCAGCAGCCAAGGTAGACAGGGGGAAAACTATGGCTACACCTTC.

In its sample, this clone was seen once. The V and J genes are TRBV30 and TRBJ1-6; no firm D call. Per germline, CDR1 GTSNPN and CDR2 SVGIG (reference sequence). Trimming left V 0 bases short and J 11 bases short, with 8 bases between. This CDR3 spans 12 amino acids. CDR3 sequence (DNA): TGTGCCTGGAGTGTAGGAGATCCACCCCTCCACTTT. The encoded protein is CAWSVGDPPLHF.

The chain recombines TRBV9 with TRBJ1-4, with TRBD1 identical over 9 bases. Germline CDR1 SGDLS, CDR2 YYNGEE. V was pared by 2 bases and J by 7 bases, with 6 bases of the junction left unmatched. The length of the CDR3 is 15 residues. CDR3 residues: CASSVRDREGEKLFF. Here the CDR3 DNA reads TGTGCCAGCAGCGTTCGGGACAGGGAGGGTGAAAAACTGTTTTTT.

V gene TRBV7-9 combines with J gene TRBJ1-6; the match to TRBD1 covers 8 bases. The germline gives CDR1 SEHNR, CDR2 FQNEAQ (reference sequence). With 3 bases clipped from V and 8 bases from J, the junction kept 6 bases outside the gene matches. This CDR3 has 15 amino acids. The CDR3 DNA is TGTGCCAGCAGCTTGGGGGACAGGTCGGATTCACCCCTCCACTTT. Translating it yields CASSLGDRSDSPLHF.

This CDR3 is CASSLAMEQGSNYGYTF. The CDR3 DNA is TGTGCCAGCAGCTTGGCTATGGAACAGGGTTCCAACTATGGCTACACCTTC. The chain couples TRBV5-6 to TRBJ1-2; maybe TRBD1 (6 bases). The germline gives CDR1 SGHDT, CDR2 YYEEEE. This CDR3 region has 17 residues. V lost 0 bases and J lost 2, with 17 bases in between. Full variable domain (missing parts from reference TRBV5-6 and TRBJ1-2): DAGVTQSPTHLIKTRGQQVTLRCSPKSGHDTVSWYQQALGQGPQFIFQYYEEEERQRGNFPDRFSGHQFPNYSSELNVNALLLGDSALYLCASSLAMEQGSNYGYTFGSGTRLTVV.

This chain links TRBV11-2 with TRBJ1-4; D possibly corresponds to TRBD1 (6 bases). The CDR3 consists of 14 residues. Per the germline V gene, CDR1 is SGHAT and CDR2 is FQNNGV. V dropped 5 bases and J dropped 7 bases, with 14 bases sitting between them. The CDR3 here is CASSIWGGGEKLFF. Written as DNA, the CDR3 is TGTGCCAGCAGCATATGGGGAGGGGGTGAAAAACTGTTTTTT.

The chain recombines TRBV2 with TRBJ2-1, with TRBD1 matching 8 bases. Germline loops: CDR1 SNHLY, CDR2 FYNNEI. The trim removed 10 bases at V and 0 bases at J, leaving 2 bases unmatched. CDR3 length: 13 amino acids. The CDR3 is CAITGGSYNEQFF. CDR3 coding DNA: TGTGCCATAACAGGGGGCTCCTACAATGAGCAGTTCTTC.

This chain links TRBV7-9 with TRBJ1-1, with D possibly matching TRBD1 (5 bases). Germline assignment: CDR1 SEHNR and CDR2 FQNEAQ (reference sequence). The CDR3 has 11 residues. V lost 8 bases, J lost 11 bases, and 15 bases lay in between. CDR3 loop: CASWGDGLAFF. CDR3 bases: TGTGCCAGCTGGGGGGATGGGTTGGCTTTCTTT. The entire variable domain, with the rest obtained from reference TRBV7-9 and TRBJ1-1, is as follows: DTGVSQNPRHKITKRGQNVTFRCDPISEHNRLYWYRQTLGQGPEFLTYFQNEAQLEKSRLLSDRFSAERPKGSFSTLEIQRTEQGDSAMYLCASWGDGLAFFGQGTRLTVV.

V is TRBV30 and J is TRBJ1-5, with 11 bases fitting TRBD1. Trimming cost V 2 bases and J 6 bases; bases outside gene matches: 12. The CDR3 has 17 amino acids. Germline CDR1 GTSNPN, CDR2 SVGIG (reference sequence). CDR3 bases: TGTGCCTGGAGTAGGGACAGGGGGTATCCAGGTCGTCAGCCCCAGCATTTT. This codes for CAWSRDRGYPGRQPQHF.

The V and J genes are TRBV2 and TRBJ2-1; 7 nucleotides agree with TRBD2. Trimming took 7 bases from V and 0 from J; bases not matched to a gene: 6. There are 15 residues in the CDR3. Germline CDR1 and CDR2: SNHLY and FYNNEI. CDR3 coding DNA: TGTGCCAGCATGAGTGGGGGGGGCTCCTACAATGAGCAGTTCTTC. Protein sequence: CASMSGGGSYNEQFF.

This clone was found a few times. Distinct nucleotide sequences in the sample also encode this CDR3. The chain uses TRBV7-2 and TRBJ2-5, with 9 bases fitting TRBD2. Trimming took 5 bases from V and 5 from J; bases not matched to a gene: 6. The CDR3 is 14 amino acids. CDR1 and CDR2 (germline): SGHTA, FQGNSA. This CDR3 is CASSPLAGVETQYF. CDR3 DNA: TGTGCCAGCAGCCCTTTAGCGGGGGTGGAGACCCAGTACTTC.

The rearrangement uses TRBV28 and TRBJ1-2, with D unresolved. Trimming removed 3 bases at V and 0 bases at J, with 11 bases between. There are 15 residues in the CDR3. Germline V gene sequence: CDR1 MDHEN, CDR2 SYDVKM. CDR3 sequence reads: CASSFMGRANYGYTF. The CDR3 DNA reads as TGTGCCAGCAGTTTCATGGGCAGAGCTAACTATGGCTACACCTTC.

The CDR3: CASSVGLVSARGSGANVLTF. The CDR3 nucleotides read TGTGCCAGCAGCGTAGGTTTAGTATCTGCTCGGGGCTCTGGGGCCAACGTCCTGACTTTC. The chain has TRBV9 and TRBJ2-6; D may be TRBD2 (5 bases). Germline lookup yields CDR1 SGDLS and CDR2 YYNGEE. The V end lost 0 bases, the J end lost 0 bases, and 19 bases lay between the germline ends. The CDR3 spans 20 residues.

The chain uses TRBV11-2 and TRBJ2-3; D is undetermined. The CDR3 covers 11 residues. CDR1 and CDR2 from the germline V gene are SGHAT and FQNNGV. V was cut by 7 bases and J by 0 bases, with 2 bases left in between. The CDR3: CASTSTDTQYF. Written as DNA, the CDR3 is TGTGCCAGCACTAGCACAGATACGCAGTATTTT.

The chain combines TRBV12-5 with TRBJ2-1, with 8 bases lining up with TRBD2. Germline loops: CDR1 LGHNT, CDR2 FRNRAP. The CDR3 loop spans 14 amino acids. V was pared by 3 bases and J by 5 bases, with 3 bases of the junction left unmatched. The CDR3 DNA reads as TGTGCTAGTGGTTTTGGGCGGGGGGACAATGAGCAGTTCTTC. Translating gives CASGFGRGDNEQFF.

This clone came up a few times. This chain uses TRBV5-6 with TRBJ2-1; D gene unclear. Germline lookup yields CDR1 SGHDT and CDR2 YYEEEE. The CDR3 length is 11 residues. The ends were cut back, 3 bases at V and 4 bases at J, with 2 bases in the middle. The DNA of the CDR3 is TGTGCCAGCAGCTCTTACAATGAGCAGTTCTTC. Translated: CASSSYNEQFF.

The CDR3 loop is CASSPQWQGPDTQYF. For the CDR3, the DNA is TGTGCCAGCTCACCACAGTGGCAGGGCCCAGATACGCAGTATTTT. This chain connects TRBV18 to TRBJ2-3; a possible D gene is TRBD1 (5 bases). The V gene's germline CDR1 is KGHSH and CDR2 LQKENI. This CDR3 contains 15 residues. V was shortened by 1 base and J by 4 bases, with 12 bases between the two germline ends.

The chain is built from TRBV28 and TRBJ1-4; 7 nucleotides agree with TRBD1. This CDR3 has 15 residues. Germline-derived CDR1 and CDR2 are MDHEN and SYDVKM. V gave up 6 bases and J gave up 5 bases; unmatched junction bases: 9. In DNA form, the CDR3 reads TGTGCCAGCAGACCGGGGGACAGTCACAATGAAAAACTGTTTTTT. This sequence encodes CASRPGDSHNEKLFF. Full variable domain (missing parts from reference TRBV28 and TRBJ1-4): DVKVTQSSRYLVKRTGEKVFLECVQDMDHENMFWYRQDPGLGLRLIYFSYDVKMKEKGDIPEGYSVSREKKERFSLILESASTNQTSMYLCASRPGDSHNEKLFFGSGTQLSVL.

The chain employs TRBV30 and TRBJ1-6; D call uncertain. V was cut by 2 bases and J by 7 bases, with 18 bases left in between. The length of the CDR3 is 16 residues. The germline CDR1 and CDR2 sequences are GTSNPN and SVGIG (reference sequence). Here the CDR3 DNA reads TGTGCCTGGAGTTTATGGGCCCCCGCCTGGAATTCACCCCTCCACTTT. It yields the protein CAWSLWAPAWNSPLHF.

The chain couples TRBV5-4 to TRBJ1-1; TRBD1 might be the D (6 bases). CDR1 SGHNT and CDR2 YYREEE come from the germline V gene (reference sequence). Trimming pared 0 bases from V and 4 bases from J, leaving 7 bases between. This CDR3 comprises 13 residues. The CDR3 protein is CASSLGGGTEAFF. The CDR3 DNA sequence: TGTGCCAGCAGCTTGGGAGGGGGCACTGAAGCTTTCTTT.

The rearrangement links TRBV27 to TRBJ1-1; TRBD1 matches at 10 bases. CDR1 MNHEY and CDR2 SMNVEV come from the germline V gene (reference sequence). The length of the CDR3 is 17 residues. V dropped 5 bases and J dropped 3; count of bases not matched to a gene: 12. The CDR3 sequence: CASSPSRPGQGYTEAFF. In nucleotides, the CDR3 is TGTGCCAGCAGTCCTTCCCGGCCGGGACAGGGGTACACTGAAGCTTTCTTT.

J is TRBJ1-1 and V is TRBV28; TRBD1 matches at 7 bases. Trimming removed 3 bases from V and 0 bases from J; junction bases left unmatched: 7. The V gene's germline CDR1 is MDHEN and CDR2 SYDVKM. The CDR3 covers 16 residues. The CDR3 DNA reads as TGTGCCAGCAGTTTCCCTTACAGGGGAATGAACACTGAAGCTTTCTTT. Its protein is CASSFPYRGMNTEAFF.

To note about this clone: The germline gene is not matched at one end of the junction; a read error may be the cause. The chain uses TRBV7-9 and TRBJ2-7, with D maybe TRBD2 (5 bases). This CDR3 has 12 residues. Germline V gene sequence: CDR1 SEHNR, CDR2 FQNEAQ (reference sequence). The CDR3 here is CSSSLIGNEQYF. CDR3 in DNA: TGTTCCAGCAGCTTAATCGGGAACGAGCAGTACTTC.

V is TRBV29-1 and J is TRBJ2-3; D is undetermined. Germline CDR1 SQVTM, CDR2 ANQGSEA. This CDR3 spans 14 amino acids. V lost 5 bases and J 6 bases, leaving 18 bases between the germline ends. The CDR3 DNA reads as TGCAGCGTTCTCGCCGGAGCTTATTACGATACGCAGTATTTT. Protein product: CSVLAGAYYDTQYF.